The clone carrying this T cell receptor beta chain was counted between two and nine times. As yet, its antigen is unknown. These data originate in a study of CD8+CD57+ T cells in acquired aplastic anemia. Study results and limitations: Between patients and controls, 25 to 35 CD8+ CDR3 sequences were found in common.

All sequencing subjects had displayed CD8+CD57+ cell expansion on flow cytometry. None of the patients had been given any therapy when their blood was sampled. CDR1 and CDR2 (germline): LGHNA, YSLEER. The germline V and J ends were trimmed by 1 base and 2 bases, with 11 bases remaining between them. There are 15 residues in the CDR3. Profiling of TCR beta VDJ combinations and CDR3 sequences used genomic DNA as template. In TCRdb, the reads were re-called with MiXCR into one record per CDR3 protein. The sample carries about 470,000 distinct CDR3 sequences, around 30% recorded once. The sequence derives from a human donor with aplastic anemia. J is TRBJ2-5 and V is TRBV4-3; D gene ambiguous. Sequencing input: sorted CD4+, CD8+, or CD8+CD57+ T cells (not recorded which) from PBMCs. The CDR3 coding sequence is TGCGCCAGCAGCCAAGCCCCCTTTCGGCAAGAGACCCAGTACTTC. Protein: CASSQAPFRQETQYF.